This T cell receptor (beta chain) was sequenced in a study of blood T cell repertoires in COVID-19. Study-level background: In each case, the material was cDNA or gDNA derived from T cells, B-cell-depleted T cells, or PBMCs.

The trim removed 0 bases at V and 2 bases at J, leaving 1 base unmatched. The CDR3 is made up of 16 amino acids. Germline CDR1 is SGHNT and CDR2 is YYREEE (reference sequence). Clones were read by immunoSEQ multiplex PCR, and TCRdb kept only the in-frame ones, dropping some. The sample contains over 250,000 clones, more than 85% of which appear only once. Seattle patient enrollment occurred during active infection, with longitudinal follow-up thereafter. The sample was peripheral blood. The rearrangement uses TRBV5-4 and TRBJ2-3; TRBD2 matches 12 bases. The clonotype comes from a person between 18 and 30 years old with COVID-19, enrolled during active disease. This CDR3 reads CASSLASGRATDTQYF. The CDR3 nucleotides read TGTGCCAGCAGCTTGGCTAGCGGGAGGGCCACAGATACGCAGTATTTT.